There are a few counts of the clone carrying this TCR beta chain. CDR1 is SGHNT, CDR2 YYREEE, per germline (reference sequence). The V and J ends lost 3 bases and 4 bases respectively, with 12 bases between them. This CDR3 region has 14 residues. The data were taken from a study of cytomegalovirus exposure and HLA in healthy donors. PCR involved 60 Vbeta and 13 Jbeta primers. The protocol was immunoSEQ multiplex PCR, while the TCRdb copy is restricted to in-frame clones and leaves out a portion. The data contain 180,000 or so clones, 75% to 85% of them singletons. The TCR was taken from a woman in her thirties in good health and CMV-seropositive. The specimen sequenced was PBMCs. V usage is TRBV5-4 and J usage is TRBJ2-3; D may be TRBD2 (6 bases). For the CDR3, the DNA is TGTGCCAGCAGCTGGACGGGGAGGCCAGATACGCAGTATTTT. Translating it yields CASSWTGRPDTQYF.